This T cell receptor beta chain was identified during a study of CD8 T cells in ankylosing spondylitis (dated by TCRdb to 2016 to 2017). For the wider study: T cell receptor beta repertoires were profiled in healthy donors and ankylosing spondylitis patients so that disease-linked TCR variants could be found. The full study cohort was made up of roughly 25 ankylosing spondylitis patients and around 100 healthy donors. Peripheral blood was sampled, and synovial fluid was also collected from ankylosing spondylitis patients.

Sequencing was performed on an Illumina HiSeq 2500. TCR beta libraries were prepared by quantitative 5'-RACE with molecular barcodes. For the original study's pipeline: A new computational method based on a probabilistic model of VDJ rearrangement was used to identify disease-linked TCR variants. The public reads were quality trimmed at Q25 with fastp and then assembled into clones with MiXCR by TCRdb, keeping productive beta chains. Rows with one shared CDR3 protein collapse into an entry with the most common genes and DNA. The V and J calls, along with clone size, are taken from TCRdb and not from the paper's own processing. The table for this sample lists just under 350,000 distinct CDR3 sequences; around 15% of them were counted only once. The ten largest clones add up to less than 1.1% of the sample. Study-wide conclusions, independent of this receptor: The disease-linked clones were reported to be significantly enriched in matched synovial fluid samples from ankylosing spondylitis patients. Blood from ankylosing spondylitis patients appeared to be characterized by a TCR beta motif composed of 7 to 9 highly homologous amino acid variants. Some motif variants were previously reported in synovial fluid and blood of reactive arthritis patients, suggesting common disease-initiation mechanisms. The disease-linked clones showed a CD8+ phenotype and occurred at relatively low frequencies in peripheral blood.

Reading from cysteine to phenylalanine, the CDR3 counts 19 amino acids. Solely the CDR3 DNA is kept, with 57 bases framed from the first base. Trimming removed 1 base from V and 3 bases from J; the gene matches leave 17 bases unexplained. From a lookup of the germline V gene, CDR1 and CDR2 are MGHRA and YSYEKL. This clonotype was counted only a few times. Its recognized antigen is unknown. Base qualities are not recorded, but no much larger clone differs from it by a single base. Source material: blood, either unsorted or a sorted T cell fraction (not recorded which). The V gene is TRBV4-1 and the J gene is TRBJ1-2; 7 junctional bases match TRBD1. This sequence was found in a male donor with ankylosing spondylitis or in good health (not recorded which). CDR3 region: CASSQVPGAPGQPDYGYTF. At the DNA level, the sequence is TGCGCCAGCAGCCAAGTACCAGGCGCCCCGGGACAGCCAGACTATGGCTACACCTTC.